Given below is one TCR beta chain in context. The record originates from a study of T cell changes during pregnancy in multiple sclerosis. The CDR3 is made up of 15 amino acids. The V and J ends lost 3 bases and 0 bases respectively, with 13 bases between them. Germline V gives CDR1 GTSNPN, CDR2 SVGIG (reference sequence). Method: immunoSEQ multiplex PCR; TCRdb's copy keeps in-frame clones and lacks some. The top ten hold around 0.9% of the sample, which has approximately 52,000 clones, 92% seen once. The receptor comes from a female donor in good health, enrolled as a control in a pregnancy study. The sequenced sample was CD4+ T cells from peripheral blood mononuclear cells, obtained in the second trimester of pregnancy. V usage is TRBV30 and J usage is TRBJ2-3, with a possible D match to TRBD1 (5 bases). The CDR3 DNA is TGTGCCTGGAGCTTAAAGGGGTTAAGCACAGATACGCAGTATTTT. It encodes CAWSLKGLSTDTQYF.